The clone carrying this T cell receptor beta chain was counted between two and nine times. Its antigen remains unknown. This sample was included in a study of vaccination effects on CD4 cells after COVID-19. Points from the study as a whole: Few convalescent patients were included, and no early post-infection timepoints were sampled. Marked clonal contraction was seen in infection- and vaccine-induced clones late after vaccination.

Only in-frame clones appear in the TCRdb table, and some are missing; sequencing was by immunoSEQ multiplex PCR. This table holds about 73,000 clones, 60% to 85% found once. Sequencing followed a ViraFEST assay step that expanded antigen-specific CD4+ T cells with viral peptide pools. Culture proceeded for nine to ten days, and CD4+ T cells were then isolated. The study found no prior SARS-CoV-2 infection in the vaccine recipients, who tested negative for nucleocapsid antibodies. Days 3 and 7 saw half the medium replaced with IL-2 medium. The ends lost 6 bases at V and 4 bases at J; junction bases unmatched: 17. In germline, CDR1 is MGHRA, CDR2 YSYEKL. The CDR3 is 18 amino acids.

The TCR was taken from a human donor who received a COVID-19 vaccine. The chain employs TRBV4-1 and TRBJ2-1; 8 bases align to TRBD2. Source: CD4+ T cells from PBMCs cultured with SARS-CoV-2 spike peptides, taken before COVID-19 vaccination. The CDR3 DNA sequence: TGCGCCAGCAGTTCCCCCGGGGGGGCCCGACAATTTTACAATGAGCAGTTCTTC. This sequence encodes CASSSPGGARQFYNEQFF.